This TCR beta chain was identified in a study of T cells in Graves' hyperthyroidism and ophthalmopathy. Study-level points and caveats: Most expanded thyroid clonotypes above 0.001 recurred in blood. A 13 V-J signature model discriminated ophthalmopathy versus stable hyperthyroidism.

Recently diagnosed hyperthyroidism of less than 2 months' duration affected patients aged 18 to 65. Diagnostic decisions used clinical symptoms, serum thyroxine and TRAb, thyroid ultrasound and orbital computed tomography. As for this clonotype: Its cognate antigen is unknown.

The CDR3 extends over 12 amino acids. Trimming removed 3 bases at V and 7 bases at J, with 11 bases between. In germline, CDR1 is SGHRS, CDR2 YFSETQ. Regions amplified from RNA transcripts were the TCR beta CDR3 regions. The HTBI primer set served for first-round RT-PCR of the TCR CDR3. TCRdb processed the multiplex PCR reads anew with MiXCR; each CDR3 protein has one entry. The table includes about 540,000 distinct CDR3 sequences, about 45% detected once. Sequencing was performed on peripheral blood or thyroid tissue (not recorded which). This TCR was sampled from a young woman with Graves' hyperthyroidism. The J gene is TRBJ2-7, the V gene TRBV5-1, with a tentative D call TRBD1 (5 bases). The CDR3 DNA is TGCGCCAGCAGCTACTCTGGGGCTGAGCAGTACTTC. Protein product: CASSYSGAEQYF. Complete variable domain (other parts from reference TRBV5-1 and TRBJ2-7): KAGVTQTPRYLIKTRGQQVTLSCSPISGHRSVSWYQQTPGQGLQFLFEYFSETQRNKGNFPGRFSGRQFSNSRSEMNVSTLELGDSALYLCASSYSGAEQYFGPGTRLTVT.